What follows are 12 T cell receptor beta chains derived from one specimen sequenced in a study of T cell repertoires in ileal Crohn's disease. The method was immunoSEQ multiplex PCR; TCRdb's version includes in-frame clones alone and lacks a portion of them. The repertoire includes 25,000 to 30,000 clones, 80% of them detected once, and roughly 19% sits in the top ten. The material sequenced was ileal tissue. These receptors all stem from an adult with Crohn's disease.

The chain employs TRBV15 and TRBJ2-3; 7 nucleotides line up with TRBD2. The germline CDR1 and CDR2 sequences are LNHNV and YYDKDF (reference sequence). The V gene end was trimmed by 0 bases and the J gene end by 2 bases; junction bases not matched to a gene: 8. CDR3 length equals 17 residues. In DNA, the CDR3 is TGTGCCACCAGCAGAGATGGAACCAGCGGGGCCACAGATACGCAGTATTTT. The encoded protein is CATSRDGTSGATDTQYF.

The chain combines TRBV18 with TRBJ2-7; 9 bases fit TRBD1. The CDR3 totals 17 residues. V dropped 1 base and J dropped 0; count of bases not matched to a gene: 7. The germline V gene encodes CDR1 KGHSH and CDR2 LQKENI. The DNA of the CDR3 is TGTGCCAGCTCACCACTCGGAGGGACAGGGAGCTCCTACGAGCAGTACTTC. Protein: CASSPLGGTGSSYEQYF.

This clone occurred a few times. The DNA for the CDR3 is TGTGCCAGCTTCGGCAGGGGGCCTCTAAACCCCCCTTTCTATGGCTACACCTTC. Translated: CASFGRGPLNPPFYGYTF. The chain links TRBV2 to TRBJ1-2; 8 bases are shared with TRBD1. The ends lost 8 bases at V and 4 bases at J; junction bases unmatched: 21. Germline V CDR1 and CDR2: SNHLY, FYNNEI. The CDR3 loop spans 18 amino acids.

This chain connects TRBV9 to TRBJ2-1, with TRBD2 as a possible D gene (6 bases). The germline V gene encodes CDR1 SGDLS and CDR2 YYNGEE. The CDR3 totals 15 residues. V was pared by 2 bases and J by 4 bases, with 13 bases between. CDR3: CASSVGGTIYNEQFF. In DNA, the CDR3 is TGTGCCAGCAGCGTGGGCGGGACCATATACAATGAGCAGTTCTTC.

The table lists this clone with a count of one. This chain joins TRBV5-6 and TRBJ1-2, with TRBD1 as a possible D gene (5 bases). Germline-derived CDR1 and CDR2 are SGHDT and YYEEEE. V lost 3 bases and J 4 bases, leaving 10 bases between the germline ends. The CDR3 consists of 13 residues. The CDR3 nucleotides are TGTGCCAGCAGCTACCAGGGAGGCTATGGCTACACCTTC. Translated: CASSYQGGYGYTF.

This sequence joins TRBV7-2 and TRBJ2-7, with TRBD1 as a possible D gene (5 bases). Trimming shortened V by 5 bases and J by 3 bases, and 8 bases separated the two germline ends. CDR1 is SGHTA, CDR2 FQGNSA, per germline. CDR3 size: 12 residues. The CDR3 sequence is CASSLTGYEQYF. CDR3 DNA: TGTGCCAGCAGCCTAACAGGCTACGAGCAGTACTTC.

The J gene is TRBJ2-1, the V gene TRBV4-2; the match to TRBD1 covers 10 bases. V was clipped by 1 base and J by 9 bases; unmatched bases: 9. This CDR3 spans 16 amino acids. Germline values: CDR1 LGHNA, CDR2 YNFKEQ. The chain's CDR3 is CASSQVVPGTGAEQFF. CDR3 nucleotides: TGTGCCAGCAGCCAAGTGGTGCCCGGGACAGGGGCTGAGCAGTTCTTC.

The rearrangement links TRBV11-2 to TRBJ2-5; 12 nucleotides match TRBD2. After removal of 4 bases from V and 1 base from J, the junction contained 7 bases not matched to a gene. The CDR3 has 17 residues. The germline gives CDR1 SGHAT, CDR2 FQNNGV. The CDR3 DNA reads TGTGCCAGCAGCTATCATCTAGCGGGGGGGACCCAAGAGACCCAGTACTTC. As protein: CASSYHLAGGTQETQYF.

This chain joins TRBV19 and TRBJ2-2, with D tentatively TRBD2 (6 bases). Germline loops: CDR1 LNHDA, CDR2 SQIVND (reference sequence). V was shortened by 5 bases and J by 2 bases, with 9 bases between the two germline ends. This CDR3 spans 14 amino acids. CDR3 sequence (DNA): TGTGCCAGTAGTTTCGGGGGTAACACCGGGGAGCTGTTTTTT. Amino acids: CASSFGGNTGELFF.

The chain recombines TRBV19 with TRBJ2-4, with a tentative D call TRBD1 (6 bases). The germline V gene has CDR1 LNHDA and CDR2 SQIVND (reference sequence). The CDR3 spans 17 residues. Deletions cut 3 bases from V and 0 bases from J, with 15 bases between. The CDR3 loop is CASSMADRRIAKNIQYF. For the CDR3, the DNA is TGTGCCAGTAGTATGGCAGACAGGCGTATAGCCAAAAACATTCAGTACTTC.

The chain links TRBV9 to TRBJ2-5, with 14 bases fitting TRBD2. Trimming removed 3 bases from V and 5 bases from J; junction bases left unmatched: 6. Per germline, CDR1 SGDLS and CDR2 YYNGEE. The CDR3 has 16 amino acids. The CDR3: CASSAGTSGRGETQYF. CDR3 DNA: TGTGCCAGCAGCGCCGGGACTAGCGGGAGAGGGGAGACCCAGTACTTC. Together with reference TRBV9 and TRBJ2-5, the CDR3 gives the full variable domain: DSGVTQTPKHLITATGQRVTLRCSPRSGDLSVYWYQQSLDQGLQFLIQYYNGEERAKGNILERFSAQQFPDLHSELNLSSLELGDSALYFCASSAGTSGRGETQYFGPGTRLLVL.

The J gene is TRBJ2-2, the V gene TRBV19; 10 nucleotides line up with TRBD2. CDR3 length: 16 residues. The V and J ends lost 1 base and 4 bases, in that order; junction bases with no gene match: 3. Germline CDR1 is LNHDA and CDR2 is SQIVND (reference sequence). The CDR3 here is CASSIASGSTTGELFF. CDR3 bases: TGTGCCAGTAGTATAGCTAGCGGGAGTACCACCGGGGAGCTGTTTTTT.